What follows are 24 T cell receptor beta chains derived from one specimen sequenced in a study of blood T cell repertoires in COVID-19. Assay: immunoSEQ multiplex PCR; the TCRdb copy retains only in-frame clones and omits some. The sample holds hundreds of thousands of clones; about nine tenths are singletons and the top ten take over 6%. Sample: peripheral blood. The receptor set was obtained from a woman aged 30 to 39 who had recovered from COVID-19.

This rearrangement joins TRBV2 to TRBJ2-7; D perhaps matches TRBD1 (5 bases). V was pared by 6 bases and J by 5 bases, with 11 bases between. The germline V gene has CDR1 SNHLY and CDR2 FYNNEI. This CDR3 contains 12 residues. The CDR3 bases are TGTGCCAGCAGGTTATCAGGGAACGAGCAGTACTTC. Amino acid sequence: CASRLSGNEQYF.

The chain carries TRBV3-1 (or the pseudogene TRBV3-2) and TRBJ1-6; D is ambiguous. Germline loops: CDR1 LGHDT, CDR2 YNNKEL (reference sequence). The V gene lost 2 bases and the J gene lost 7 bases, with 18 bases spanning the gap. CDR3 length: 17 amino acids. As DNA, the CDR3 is TGTGCCAGCAGCCAAACCCCCGCGGCAAGACTAAATTCACCCCTCCACTTT. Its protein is CASSQTPAARLNSPLHF.

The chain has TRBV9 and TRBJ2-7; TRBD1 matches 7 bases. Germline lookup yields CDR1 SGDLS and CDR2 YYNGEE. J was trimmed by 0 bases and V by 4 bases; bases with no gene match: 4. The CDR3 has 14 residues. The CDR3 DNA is TGTGCCAGCAGCCTCGGGACAGCCTCCTACGAGCAGTACTTC. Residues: CASSLGTASYEQYF. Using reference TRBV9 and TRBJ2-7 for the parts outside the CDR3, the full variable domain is DSGVTQTPKHLITATGQRVTLRCSPRSGDLSVYWYQQSLDQGLQFLIQYYNGEERAKGNILERFSAQQFPDLHSELNLSSLELGDSALYFCASSLGTASYEQYFGPGTRLTVT.

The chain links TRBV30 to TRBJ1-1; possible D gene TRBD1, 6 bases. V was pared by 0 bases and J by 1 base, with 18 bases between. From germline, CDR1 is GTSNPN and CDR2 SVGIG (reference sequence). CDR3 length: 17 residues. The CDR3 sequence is CAWSVPLGGRANTEAFF. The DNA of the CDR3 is TGTGCCTGGAGTGTACCCTTAGGGGGGAGGGCGAACACTGAAGCTTTCTTT.

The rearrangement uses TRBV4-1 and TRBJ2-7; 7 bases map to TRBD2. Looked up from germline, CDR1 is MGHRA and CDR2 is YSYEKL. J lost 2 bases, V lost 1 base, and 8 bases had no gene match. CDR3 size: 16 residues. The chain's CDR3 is CASSQGWDYQPYEQYF. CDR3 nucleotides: TGCGCCAGCAGCCAAGGGTGGGACTACCAGCCCTACGAGCAGTACTTC.

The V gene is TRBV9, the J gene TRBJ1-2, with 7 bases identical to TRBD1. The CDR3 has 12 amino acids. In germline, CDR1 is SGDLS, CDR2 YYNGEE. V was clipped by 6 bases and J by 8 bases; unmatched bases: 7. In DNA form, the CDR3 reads TGTGCCAGCAACAGACAGGGATCCGGCTACACCTTC. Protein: CASNRQGSGYTF.

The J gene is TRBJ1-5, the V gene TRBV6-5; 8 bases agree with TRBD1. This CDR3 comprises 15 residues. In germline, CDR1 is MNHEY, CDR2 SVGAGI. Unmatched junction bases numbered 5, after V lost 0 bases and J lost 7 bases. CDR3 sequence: CASSYSIRGHQPQHF. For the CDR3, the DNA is TGTGCCAGCAGTTACTCGATCAGGGGGCACCAGCCCCAGCATTTT.

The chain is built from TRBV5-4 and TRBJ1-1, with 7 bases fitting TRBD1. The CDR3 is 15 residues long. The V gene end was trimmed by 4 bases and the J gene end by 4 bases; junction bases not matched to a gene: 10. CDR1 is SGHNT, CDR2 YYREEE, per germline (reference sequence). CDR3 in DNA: TGTGCCAGCAGCCCCCCACGGACAGGCGCCACTGAAGCTTTCTTT. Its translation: CASSPPRTGATEAFF.

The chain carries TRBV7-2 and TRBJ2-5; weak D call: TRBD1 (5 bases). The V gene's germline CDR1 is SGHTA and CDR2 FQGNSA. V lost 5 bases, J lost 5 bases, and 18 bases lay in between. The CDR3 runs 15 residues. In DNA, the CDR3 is TGTGCCAGCAGCCCCAGGGTTGGGTCCGGGGAGACCCAGTACTTC. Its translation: CASSPRVGSGETQYF.

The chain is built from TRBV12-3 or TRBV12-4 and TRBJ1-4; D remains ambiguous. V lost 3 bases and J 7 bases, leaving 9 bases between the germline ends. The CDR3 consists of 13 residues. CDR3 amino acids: CASSFSTIEKLFF. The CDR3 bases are TGTGCCAGCAGTTTTTCGACAATTGAAAAACTGTTTTTT.

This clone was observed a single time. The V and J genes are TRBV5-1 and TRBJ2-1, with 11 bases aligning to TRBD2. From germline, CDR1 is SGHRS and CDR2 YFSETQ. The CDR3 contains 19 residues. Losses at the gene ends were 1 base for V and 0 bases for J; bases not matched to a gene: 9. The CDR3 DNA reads TGCGCCAGCAGCTTGTGGGGACTAGCGGAACTAAGCTCCTACAATGAGCAGTTCTTC. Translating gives CASSLWGLAELSSYNEQFF.

The CDR3 coding sequence is TGTGCCAGCAAGTTGGGGGGCACTGAAGCTTTCTTT. Translating gives CASKLGGTEAFF. The chain uses TRBV6-5 and TRBJ1-1, with D possibly matching TRBD1 (5 bases). V gave up 7 bases and J gave up 4 bases, with 10 bases separating them. The CDR3 length is 12 residues. Germline CDR1 MNHEY, CDR2 SVGAGI.

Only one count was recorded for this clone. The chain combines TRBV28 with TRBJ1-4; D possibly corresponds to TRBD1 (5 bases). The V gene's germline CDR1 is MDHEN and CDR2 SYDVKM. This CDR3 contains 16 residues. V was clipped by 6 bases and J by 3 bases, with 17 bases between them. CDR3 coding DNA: TGTGCCAGCAGCTCTGCTGGGGCAGGGTCTAATGAAAAACTGTTTTTT. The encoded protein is CASSSAGAGSNEKLFF.

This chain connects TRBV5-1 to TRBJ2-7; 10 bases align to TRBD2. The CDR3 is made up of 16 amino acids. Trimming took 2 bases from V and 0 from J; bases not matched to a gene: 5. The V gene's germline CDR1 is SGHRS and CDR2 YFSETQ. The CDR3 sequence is CASSLPSGGTSYEQYF. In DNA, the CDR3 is TGCGCCAGCAGCTTACCTAGCGGGGGCACCTCCTACGAGCAGTACTTC.

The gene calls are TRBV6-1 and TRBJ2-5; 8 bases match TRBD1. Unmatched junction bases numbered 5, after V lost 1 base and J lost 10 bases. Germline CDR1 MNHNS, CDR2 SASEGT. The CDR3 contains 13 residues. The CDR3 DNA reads TGTGCCAGCAGTGAAGTGGGGACAGGCGACCAGTACTTC. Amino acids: CASSEVGTGDQYF.

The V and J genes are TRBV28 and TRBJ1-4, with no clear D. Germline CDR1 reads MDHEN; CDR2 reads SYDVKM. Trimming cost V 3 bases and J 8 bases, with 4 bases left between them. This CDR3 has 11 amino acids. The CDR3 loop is CASSLAEKLFF. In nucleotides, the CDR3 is TGTGCCAGCAGTTTGGCAGAAAAACTGTTTTTT.

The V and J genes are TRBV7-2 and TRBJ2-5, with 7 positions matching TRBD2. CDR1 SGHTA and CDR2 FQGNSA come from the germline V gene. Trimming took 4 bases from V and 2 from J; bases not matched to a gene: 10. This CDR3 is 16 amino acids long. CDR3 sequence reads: CASSWPQRGPQETQYF. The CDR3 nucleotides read TGTGCCAGCAGCTGGCCCCAGCGGGGTCCACAAGAGACCCAGTACTTC.

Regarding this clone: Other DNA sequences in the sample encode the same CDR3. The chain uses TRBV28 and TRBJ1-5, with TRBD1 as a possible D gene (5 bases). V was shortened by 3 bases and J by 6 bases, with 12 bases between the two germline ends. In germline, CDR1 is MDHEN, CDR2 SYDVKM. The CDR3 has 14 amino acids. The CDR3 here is CASSFPDKFQPQHF. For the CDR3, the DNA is TGTGCCAGCAGTTTCCCGGACAAATTTCAGCCCCAGCATTTT.

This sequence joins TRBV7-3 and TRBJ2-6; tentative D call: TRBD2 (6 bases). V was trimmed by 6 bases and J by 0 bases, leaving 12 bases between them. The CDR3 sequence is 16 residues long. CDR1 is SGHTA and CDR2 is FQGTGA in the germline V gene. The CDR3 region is CASRGLSDSGANVLTF. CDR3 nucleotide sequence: TGTGCCAGCAGGGGACTTTCTGACTCTGGGGCCAACGTCCTGACTTTC.

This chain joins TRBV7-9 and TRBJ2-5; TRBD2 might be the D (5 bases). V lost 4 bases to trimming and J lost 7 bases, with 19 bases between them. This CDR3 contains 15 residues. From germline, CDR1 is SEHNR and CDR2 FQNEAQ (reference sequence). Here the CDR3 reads CASSSLAATSGTQYF. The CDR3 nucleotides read TGTGCCAGCAGCTCCCTCGCGGCGACGAGCGGGACCCAGTACTTC. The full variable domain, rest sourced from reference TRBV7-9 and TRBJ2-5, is DTGVSQNPRHKITKRGQNVTFRCDPISEHNRLYWYRQTLGQGPEFLTYFQNEAQLEKSRLLSDRFSAERPKGSFSTLEIQRTEQGDSAMYLCASSSLAATSGTQYFGPGTRLLVL.

CDR3 sequence: CSASRSRGSYNEQFF. CDR3 nucleotides: TGCAGTGCTAGTCGGTCCCGAGGCTCCTACAATGAGCAGTTCTTC. J is TRBJ2-1 and V is TRBV20-1; D gene unclear. The CDR3 is made up of 15 amino acids. In germline, CDR1 is DFQATT, CDR2 SNEGSKA (reference sequence). Trimming removed 3 bases from V and 0 bases from J, with 12 bases in between.

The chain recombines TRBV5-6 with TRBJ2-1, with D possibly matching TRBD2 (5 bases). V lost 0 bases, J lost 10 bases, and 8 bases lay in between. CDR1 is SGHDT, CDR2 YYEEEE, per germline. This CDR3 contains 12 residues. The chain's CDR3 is CASSLGPGEQFF. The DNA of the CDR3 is TGTGCCAGCAGCTTGGGACCGGGAGAGCAGTTCTTC.

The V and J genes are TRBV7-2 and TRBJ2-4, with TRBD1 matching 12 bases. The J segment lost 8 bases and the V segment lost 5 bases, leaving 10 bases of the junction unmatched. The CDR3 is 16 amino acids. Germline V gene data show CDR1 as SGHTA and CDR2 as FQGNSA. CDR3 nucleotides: TGTGCCAGCAGCGGTCGTCCGGGACAGGGGGCCCACATTCAGTACTTC. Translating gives CASSGRPGQGAHIQYF.

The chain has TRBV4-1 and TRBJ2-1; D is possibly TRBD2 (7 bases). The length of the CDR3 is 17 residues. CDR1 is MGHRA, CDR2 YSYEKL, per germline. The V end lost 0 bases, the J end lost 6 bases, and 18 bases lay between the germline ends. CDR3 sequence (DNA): TGCGCCAGCAGCCAAGAGGGGGGGCAGGGGCCGATCAATGAGCAGTTCTTC. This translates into CASSQEGGQGPINEQFF.